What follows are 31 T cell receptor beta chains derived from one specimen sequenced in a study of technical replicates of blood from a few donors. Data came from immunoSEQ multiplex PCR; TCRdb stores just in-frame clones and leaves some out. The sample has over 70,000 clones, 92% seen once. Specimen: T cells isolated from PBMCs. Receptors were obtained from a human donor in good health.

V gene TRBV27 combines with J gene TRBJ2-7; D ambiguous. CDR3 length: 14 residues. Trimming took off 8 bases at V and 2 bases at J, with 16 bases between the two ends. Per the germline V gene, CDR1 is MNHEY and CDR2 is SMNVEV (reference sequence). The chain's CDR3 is CASRTVNSPYEQYF. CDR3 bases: TGTGCCAGCCGTACGGTAAACAGCCCCTACGAGCAGTACTTC.

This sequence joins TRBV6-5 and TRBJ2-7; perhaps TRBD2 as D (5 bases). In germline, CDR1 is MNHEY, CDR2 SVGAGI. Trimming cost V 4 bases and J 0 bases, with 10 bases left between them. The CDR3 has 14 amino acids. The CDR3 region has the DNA TGTGCCAGCAGTTCCTCGGGGAGCTCCTACGAGCAGTACTTC. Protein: CASSSSGSSYEQYF.

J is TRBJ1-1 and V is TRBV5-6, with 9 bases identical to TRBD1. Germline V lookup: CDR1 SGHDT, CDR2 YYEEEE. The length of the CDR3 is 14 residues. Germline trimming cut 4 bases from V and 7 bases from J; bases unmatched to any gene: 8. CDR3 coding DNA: TGTGCCAGCAGCCTGGGGACAGGGATTGGTGAAGCTTTCTTT. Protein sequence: CASSLGTGIGEAFF.

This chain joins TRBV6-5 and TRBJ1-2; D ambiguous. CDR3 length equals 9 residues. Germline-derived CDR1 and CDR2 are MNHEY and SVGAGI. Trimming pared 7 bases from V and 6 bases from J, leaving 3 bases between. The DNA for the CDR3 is TGTGCCAGCAAGCATGGCTACACCTTC. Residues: CASKHGYTF.

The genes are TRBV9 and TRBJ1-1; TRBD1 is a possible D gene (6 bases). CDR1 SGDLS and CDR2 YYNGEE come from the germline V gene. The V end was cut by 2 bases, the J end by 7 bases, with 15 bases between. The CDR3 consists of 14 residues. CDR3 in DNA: TGTGCCAGCAGCGTTGGACGGGGGGCGGTTGAAGCTTTCTTT. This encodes CASSVGRGAVEAFF.

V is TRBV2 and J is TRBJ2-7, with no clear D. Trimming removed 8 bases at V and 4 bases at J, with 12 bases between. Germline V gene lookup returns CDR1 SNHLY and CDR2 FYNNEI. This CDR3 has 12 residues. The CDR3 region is CASRQSEYEQYF. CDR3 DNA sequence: TGTGCCAGCCGACAATCGGAATACGAGCAGTACTTC.

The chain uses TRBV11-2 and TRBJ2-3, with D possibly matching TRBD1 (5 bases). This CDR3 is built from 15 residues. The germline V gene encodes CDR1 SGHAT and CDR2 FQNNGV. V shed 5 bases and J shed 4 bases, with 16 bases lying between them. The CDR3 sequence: CASSPSGFAADTQYF. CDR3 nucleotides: TGTGCCAGCAGCCCCTCAGGGTTTGCCGCAGATACGCAGTATTTT.

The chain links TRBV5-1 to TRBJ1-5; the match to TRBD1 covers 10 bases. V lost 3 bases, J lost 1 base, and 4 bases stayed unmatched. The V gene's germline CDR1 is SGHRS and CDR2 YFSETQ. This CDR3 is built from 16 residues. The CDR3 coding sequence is TGCGCCAGCAGCTATGACAGGGGGCGAAGCAATCAGCCCCAGCATTTT. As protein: CASSYDRGRSNQPQHF.

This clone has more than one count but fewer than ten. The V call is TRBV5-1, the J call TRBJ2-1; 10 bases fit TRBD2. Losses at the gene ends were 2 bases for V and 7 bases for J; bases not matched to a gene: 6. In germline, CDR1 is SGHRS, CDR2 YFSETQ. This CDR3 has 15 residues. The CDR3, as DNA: TGCGCCAGCAGCTTAAGAGCGGGAGGGCGGAATGAGCAGTTCTTC. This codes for CASSLRAGGRNEQFF.

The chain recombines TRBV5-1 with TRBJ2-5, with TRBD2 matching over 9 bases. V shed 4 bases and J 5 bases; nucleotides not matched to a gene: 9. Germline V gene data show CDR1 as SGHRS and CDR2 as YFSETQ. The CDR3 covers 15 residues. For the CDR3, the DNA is TGCGCCAGCAGCCATAGCGGGAGTGGATGGGAGACCCAGTACTTC. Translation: CASSHSGSGWETQYF.

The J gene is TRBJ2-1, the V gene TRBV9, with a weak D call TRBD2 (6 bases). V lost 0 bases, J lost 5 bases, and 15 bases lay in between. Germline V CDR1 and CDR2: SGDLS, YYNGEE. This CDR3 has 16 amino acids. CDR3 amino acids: CASSVGGGISHNEQFF. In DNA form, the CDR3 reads TGTGCCAGCAGCGTAGGAGGCGGGATTTCCCACAATGAGCAGTTCTTC.

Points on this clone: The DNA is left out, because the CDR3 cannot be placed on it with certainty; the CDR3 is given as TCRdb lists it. The CDR3 loop reads CASSLVSGQGALF. The chain is built from TRBV7-2 and TRBJ2-1; TRBD1, the table's D call, lacks a check against the DNA. Inclusive of both ends, the CDR3 amounts to 13 amino acids. The V gene's germline CDR1 is SGHTA and CDR2 FQGNSA.

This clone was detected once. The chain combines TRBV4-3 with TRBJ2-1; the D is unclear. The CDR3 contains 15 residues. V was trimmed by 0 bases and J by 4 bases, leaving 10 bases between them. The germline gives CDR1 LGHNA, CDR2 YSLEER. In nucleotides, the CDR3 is TGCGCCAGCAGCCAAGATCCGTCGCTATACAATGAGCAGTTCTTC. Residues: CASSQDPSLYNEQFF.

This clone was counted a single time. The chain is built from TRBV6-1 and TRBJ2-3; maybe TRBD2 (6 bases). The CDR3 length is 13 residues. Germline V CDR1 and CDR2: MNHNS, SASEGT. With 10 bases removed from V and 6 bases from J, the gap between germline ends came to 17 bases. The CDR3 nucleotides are TGTGCCACCGGGACTCCCCTCCCGGATACGCAGTATTTT. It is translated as CATGTPLPDTQYF.

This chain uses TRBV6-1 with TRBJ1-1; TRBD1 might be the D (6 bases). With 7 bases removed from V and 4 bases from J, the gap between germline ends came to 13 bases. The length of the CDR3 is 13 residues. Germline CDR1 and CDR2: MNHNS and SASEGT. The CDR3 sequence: CASTRGAATEAFF. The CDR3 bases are TGTGCCAGCACCCGGGGGGCGGCCACTGAAGCTTTCTTT.

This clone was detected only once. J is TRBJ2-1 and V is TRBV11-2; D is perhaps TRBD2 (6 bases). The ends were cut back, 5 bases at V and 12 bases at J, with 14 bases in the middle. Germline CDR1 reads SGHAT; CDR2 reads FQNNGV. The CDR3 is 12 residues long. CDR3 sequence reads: CASSLTGTRQFF. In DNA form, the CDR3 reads TGTGCCAGCAGCCTAACCGGGACTCGGCAGTTCTTC.

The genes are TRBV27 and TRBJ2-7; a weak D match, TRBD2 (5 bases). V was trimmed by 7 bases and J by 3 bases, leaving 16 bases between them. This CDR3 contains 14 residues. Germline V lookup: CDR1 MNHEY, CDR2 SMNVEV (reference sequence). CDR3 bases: TGTGCCAGCACTAGGACGGGAAATGTCTACGAGCAGTACTTC. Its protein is CASTRTGNVYEQYF.

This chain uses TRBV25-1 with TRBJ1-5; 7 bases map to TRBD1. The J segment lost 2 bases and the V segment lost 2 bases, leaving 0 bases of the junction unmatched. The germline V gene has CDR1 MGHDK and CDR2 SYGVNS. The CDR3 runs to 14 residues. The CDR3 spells CASSETGGNQPQHF. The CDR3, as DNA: TGTGCCAGCAGTGAAACAGGGGGCAATCAGCCCCAGCATTTT.

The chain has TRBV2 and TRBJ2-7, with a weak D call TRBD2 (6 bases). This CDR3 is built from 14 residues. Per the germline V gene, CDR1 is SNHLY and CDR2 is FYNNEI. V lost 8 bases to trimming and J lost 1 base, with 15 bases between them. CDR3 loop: CASFATGESYEQYF. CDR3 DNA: TGTGCCAGCTTTGCCACGGGAGAGTCCTACGAGCAGTACTTC.

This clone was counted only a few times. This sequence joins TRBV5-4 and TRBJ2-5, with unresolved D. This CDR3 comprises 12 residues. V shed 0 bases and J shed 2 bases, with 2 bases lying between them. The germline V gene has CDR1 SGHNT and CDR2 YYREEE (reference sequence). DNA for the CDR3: TGTGCCAGCAGCTTGGTACAAGAGACCCAGTACTTC. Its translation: CASSLVQETQYF.

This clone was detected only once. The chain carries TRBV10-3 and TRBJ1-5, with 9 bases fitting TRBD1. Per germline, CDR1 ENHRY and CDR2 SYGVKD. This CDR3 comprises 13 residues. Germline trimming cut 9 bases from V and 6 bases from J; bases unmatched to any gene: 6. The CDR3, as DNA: TGTGCCATGGGGGGACAGGGAGGTCAGCCCCAGCATTTT. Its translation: CAMGGQGGQPQHF.

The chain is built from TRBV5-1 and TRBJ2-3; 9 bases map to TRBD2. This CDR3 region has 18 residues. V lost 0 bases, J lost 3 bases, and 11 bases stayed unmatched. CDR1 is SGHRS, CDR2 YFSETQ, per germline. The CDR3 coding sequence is TGCGCCAGCAGCTTGGTGGGTCTAGCGGGAAGGGGGACAGATACGCAGTATTTT. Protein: CASSLVGLAGRGTDTQYF.

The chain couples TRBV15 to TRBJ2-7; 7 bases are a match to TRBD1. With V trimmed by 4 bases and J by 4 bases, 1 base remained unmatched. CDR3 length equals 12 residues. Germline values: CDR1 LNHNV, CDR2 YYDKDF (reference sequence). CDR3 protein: CATSKDRYEQYF. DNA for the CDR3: TGTGCCACCAGCAAGGACAGGTACGAGCAGTACTTC.

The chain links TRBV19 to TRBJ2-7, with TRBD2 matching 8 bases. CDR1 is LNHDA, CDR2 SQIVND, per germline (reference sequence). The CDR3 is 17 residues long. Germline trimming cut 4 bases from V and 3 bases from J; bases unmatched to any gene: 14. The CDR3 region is CASSRPVRAGENYEQYF. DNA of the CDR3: TGTGCCAGTAGTAGACCGGTTAGAGCGGGAGAGAACTACGAGCAGTACTTC.

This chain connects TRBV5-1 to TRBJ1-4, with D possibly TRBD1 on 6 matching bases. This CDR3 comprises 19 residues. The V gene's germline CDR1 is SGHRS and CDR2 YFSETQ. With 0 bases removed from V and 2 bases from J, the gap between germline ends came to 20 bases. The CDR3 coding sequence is TGCGCCAGCAGCTTGGGAGGTCTACAGGGCAAGTTTACTAATGAAAAACTGTTTTTT. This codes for CASSLGGLQGKFTNEKLFF.

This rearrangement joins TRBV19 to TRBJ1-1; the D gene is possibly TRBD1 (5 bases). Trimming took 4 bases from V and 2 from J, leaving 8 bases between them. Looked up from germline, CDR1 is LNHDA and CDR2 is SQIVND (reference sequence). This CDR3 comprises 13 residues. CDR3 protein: CASSRRGNTEAFF. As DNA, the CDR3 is TGTGCCAGTAGTAGGAGGGGAAACACTGAAGCTTTCTTT.

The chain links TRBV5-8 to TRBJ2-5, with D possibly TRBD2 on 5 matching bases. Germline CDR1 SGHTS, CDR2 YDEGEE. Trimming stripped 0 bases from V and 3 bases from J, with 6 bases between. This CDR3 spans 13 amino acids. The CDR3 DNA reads TGTGCCAGCAGCTTGGCTAGCAAAGAGACCCAGTACTTC. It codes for CASSLASKETQYF.

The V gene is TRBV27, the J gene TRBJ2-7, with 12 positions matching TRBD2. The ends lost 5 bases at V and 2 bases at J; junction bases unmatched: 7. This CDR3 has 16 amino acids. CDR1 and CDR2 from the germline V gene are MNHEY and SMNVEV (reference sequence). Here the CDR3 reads CASSPLGTSGPYEQYF. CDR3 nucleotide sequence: TGTGCCAGCAGTCCACTGGGGACTAGCGGGCCCTACGAGCAGTACTTC.

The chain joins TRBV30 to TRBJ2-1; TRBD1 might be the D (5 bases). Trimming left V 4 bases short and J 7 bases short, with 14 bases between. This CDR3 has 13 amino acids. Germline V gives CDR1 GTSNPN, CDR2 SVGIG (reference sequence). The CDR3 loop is CAWNWQGYNEQFF. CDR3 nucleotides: TGTGCCTGGAATTGGCAGGGTTATAATGAGCAGTTCTTC.

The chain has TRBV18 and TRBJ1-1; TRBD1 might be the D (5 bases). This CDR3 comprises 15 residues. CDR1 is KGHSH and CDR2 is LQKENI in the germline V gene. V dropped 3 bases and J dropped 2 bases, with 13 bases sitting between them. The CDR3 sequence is CASSPIRDFNTEAFF. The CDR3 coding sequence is TGTGCCAGCTCACCTATCAGGGATTTTAACACTGAAGCTTTCTTT.

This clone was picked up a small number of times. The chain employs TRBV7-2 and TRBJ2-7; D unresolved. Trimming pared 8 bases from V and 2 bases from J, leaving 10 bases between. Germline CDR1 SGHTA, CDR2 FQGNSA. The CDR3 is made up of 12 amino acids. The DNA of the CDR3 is TGTGCCAGCGGAACGGCGGCCTACGAGCAGTACTTC. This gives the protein CASGTAAYEQYF.